This T cell receptor beta chain comes out of a study of T cell responses to AZD1222 COVID-19 vaccine. Study overall: Samples with a second dose at about 4 or about 12 weeks were pooled together. Study outcomes and limitations: Targeting of unmutated variant regions was reportedly seen in nearly half of spike-specific TCRs.

Only in-frame clones appear in the TCRdb table, and some are missing; sequencing was by immunoSEQ multiplex PCR. The table includes under 60,000 clones, about 81% detected once. This clone was found a few times. Antigen unknown. This material consisted of peripheral blood, taken on day 0 of AZD1222 vaccination. This TCR was recovered from an adult in good health.

CDR3: CASSDQGTEKLFF. Written as DNA, the CDR3 is TGTGCCAGCAGTGATCAGGGTACTGAAAAACTGTTTTTT. The chain carries TRBV2 and TRBJ1-4; D is perhaps TRBD1 (5 bases). The length of the CDR3 is 13 residues. Trimming cost V 3 bases and J 7 bases, with 9 bases left between them. CDR1 and CDR2 from the germline V gene are SNHLY and FYNNEI.